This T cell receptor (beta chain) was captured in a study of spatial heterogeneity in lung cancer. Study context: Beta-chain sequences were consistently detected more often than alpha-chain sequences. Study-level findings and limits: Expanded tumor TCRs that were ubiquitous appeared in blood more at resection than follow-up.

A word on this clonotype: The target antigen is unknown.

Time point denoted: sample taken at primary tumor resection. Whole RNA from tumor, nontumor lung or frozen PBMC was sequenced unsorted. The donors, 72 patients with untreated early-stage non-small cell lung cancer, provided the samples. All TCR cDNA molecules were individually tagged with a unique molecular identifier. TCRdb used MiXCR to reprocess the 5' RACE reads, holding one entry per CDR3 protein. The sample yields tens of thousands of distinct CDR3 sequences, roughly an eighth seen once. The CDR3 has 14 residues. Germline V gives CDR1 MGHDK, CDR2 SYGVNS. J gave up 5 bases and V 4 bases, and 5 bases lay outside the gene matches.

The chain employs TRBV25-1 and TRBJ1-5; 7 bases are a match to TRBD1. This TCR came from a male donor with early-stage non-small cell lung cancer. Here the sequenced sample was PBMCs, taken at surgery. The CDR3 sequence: CASSGRDRDQPQHF. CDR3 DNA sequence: TGTGCCAGCAGTGGCCGGGACAGAGATCAGCCCCAGCATTTT. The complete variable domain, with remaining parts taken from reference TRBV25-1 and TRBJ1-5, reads EADIYQTPRYLVIGTGKKITLECSQTMGHDKMYWYQQDPGMELHLIHYSYGVNSTEKGDLSSESTVSRIRTEHFPLTLESARPSHTSQYLCASSGRDRDQPQHFGDGTRLSIL.